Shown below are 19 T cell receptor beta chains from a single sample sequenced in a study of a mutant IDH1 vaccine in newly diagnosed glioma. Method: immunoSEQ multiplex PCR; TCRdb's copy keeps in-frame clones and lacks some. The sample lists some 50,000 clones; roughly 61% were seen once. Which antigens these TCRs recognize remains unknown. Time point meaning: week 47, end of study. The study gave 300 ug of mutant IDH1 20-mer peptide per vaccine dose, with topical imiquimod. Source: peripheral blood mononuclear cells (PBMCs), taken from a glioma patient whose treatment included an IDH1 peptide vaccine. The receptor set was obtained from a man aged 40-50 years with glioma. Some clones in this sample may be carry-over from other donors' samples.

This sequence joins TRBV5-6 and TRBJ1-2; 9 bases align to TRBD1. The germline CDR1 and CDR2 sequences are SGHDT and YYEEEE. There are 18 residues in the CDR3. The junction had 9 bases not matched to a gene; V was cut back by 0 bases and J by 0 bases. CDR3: CASSLGGQGLLANYGYTF. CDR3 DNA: TGTGCCAGCAGCTTGGGGGGACAGGGCCTTCTAGCTAACTATGGCTACACCTTC.

The CDR3 nucleotides are TGTGCCAGCAGTTATTTAGGAGTGCAAGAGACCCAGTACTTC. Its translation is CASSYLGVQETQYF. This rearrangement joins TRBV6-5 to TRBJ2-5; D unresolved. Trimming pared 3 bases from V and 2 bases from J, leaving 10 bases between. Germline V gives CDR1 MNHEY, CDR2 SVGAGI. The CDR3 loop spans 14 amino acids.

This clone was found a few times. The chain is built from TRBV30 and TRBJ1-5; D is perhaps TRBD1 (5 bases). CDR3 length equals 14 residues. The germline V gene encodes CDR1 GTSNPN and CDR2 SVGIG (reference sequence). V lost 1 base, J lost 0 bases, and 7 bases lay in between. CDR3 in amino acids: CAWSEQVSNQPQHF. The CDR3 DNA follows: TGTGCCTGGAGTGAACAGGTTAGCAATCAGCCCCAGCATTTT.

CDR3 DNA: TGCAGCGTTGCGTTGGGGGGTACGACTGAAGCTTTCTTT. This gives the protein CSVALGGTTEAFF. The genes are TRBV29-1 and TRBJ1-1; a possible D gene is TRBD1 (5 bases). This CDR3 spans 13 amino acids. The germline CDR1 and CDR2 sequences are SQVTM and ANQGSEA. Trimming shortened V by 4 bases and J by 5 bases, and 14 bases separated the two germline ends.

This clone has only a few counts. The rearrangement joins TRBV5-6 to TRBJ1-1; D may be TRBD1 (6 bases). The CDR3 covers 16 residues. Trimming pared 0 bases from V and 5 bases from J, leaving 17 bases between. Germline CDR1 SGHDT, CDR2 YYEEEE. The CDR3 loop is CASSLVTGFGGTEAFF. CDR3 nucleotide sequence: TGTGCCAGCAGCTTGGTTACAGGGTTCGGTGGAACTGAAGCTTTCTTT.

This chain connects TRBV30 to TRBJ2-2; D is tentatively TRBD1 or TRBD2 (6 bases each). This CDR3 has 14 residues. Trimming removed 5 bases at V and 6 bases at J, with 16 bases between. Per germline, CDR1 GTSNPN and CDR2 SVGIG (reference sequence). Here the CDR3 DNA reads TGTGCCTGGTCACAGGGATGGAGGGCCGGGGAGCTGTTTTTT. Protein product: CAWSQGWRAGELFF.

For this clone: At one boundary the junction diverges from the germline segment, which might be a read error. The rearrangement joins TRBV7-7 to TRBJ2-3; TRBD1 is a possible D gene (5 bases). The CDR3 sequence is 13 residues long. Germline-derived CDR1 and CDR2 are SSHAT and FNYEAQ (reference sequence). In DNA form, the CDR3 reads TGTGCTAGCAGCCTTGTGGGGCCAGATACGCAGTATTTT. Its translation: CASSLVGPDTQYF.

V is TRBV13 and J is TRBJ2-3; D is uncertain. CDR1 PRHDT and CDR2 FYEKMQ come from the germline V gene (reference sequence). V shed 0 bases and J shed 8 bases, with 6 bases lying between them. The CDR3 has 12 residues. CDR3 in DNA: TGTGCCAGCAGCTTAGGCCGAGTTACGCAGTATTTT. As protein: CASSLGRVTQYF.

The chain's CDR3 is CASSEDQGQVTEAFF. The CDR3 DNA reads TGTGCCAGCAGTGAAGATCAGGGGCAGGTCACTGAAGCTTTCTTT. The chain carries TRBV25-1 and TRBJ1-1; D is perhaps TRBD1 (6 bases). This CDR3 has 15 amino acids. CDR1 and CDR2 (germline): MGHDK, SYGVNS. The V end lost 2 bases, the J end lost 4 bases, and 14 bases lay between the germline ends.

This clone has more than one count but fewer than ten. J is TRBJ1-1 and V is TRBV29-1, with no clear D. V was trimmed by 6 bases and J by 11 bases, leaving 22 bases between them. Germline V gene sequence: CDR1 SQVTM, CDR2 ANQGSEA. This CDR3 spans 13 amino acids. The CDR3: CSVREWVESGAFF. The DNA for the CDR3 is TGCAGCGTACGGGAGTGGGTTGAGAGTGGGGCTTTCTTT.

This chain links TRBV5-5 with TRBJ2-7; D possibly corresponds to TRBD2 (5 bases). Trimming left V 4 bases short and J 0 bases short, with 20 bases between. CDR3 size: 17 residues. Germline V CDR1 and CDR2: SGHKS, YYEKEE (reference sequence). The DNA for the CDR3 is TGTGCCAGCAGCATTACCCCCCGTGCCCTAGCCTCCTACGAGCAGTACTTC. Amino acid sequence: CASSITPRALASYEQYF.

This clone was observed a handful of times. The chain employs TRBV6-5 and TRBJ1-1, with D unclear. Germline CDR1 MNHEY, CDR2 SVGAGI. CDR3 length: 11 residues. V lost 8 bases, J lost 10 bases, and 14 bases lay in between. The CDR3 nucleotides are TGTGCCAGCCAGGATTCCTACAGAGCTTTCTTT. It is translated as CASQDSYRAFF.

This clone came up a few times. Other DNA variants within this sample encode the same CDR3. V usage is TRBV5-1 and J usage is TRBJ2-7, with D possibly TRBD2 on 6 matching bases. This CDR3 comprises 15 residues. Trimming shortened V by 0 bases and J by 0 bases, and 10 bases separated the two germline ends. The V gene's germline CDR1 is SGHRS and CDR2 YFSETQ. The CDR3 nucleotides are TGCGCCAGCAGCTTGGTTCCGGGGGTCTCCTACGAGCAGTACTTC. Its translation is CASSLVPGVSYEQYF.

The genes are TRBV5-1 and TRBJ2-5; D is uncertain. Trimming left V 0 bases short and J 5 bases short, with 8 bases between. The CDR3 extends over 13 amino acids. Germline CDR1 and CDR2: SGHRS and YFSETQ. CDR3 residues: CASSLGPHETQYF. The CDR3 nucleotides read TGCGCCAGCAGCTTGGGGCCCCACGAGACCCAGTACTTC.

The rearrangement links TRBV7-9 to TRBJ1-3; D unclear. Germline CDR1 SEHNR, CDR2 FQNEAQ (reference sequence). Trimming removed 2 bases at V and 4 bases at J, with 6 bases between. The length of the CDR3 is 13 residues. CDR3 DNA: TGTGCCAGCAGCTTACAGATCGGAAACACCATATATTTT. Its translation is CASSLQIGNTIYF.

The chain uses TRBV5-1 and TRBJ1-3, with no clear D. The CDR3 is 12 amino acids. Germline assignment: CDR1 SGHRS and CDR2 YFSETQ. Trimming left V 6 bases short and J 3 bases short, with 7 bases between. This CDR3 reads CASNGDGNTIYF. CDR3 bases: TGCGCCAGCAATGGGGATGGAAACACCATATATTTT.

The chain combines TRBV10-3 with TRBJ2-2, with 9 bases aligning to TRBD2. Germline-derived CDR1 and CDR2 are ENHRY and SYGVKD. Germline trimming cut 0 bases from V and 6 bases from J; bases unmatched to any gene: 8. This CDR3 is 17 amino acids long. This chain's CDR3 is CAISESGRGGPPGELFF. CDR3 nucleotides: TGTGCCATCAGTGAGTCGGGGCGGGGGGGCCCGCCCGGGGAGCTGTTTTTT.

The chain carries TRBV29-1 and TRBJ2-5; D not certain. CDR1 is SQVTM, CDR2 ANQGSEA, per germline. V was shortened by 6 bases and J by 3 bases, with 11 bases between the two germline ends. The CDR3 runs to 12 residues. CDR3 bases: TGCAGCGTAAACTGGGCAGAAGAGACCCAGTACTTC. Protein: CSVNWAEETQYF.

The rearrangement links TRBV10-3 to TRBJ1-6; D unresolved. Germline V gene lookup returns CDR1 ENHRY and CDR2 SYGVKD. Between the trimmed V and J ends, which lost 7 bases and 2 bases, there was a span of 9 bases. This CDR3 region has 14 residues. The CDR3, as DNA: TGTGCCATCACCGCAGGAGCCTATAATTCACCCCTCCACTTT. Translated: CAITAGAYNSPLHF.